These T cell receptor beta chains were read from a single sample in a study of blood T cell repertoires in COVID-19. Method: immunoSEQ multiplex PCR; TCRdb's copy keeps in-frame clones and lacks some. The data show approximately 260,000 clones, 80% to 90% seen once. Material for sequencing was peripheral blood. The receptors stem from a woman in her sixties or seventies with COVID-19, enrolled during active disease. Each CDR3 is given with its conserved first and last residue. The order of the fields is D gene, J gene, clone size, V gene, CDR3 DNA, CDR3 protein. The D gene is left open where the match is weak. The size of a clone is reported for some rows only, either as once, few or many, or as a class for expanded clones.

>.|TRBJ1-3|.|TRBV6-4
TGTGCCAGCAGTGACTCGATCTCGTTCTTGAGTTACGGAAACACCATATATTTT
CASSDSISFLSYGNTIYF
>.|TRBJ1-2|.|TRBV30
TGTGCCTGGAGTGGGGTAACAGGGAACTATGGCTACACCTTC
CAWSGVTGNYGYTF
>TRBD2|TRBJ2-7|.|TRBV11-2
TGTGCCAGCAGCTTAGGGTCTAGCGGGAGCTTTCTGGACGAGCAGTACTTC
CASSLGSSGSFLDEQYF
>.|TRBJ2-7|.|TRBV5-5
TGTGCCAGCAGCTTGCGTTACGAGCAGTACTTC
CASSLRYEQYF
>.|TRBJ2-1|.|TRBV5-1
TGCGCCAGCAGCTTGAGAGTAAACCCCTACAATGAGCAGTTCTTC
CASSLRVNPYNEQFF
>.|TRBJ1-2|.|TRBV7-3
TGTGCCAGCAGCCAACCCGACAGTCTAAGTGGCTACACCTTC
CASSQPDSLSGYTF
>TRBD1|TRBJ1-2|once|TRBV11-2
TGTGCCAGCAGCTTGGGGACAGGGAGGGGCTACACCTTC
CASSLGTGRGYTF
>TRBD1|TRBJ2-5|.|TRBV11-3
TGTGCCAGCAGCCCATTTGATACCGGGACAGGGAAAGAGACCCAGTACTTC
CASSPFDTGTGKETQYF
>.|TRBJ2-7|.|TRBV6-1
TGTGCCAGCAGTGATTCGGGAGACGAGCAGTACTTC
CASSDSGDEQYF
>.|TRBJ1-5|.|TRBV19
TGTGCCAGTAGTATCGTAGCAGACAATCAGCCCCAGCATTTT
CASSIVADNQPQHF
>TRBD2|TRBJ2-1|.|TRBV3-1/TRBV3-2
TGTGCCAGCAGCCATCCGACTAGCGGGGGAGGGAGCTCCTACAATGAGCAGTTCTTC
CASSHPTSGGGSSYNEQFF
>TRBD1|TRBJ2-5|.|TRBV7-2
TGTGCCAGCAACCTTAACAGGGGCTGGGAGACCCAGTACTTC
CASNLNRGWETQYF
>.|TRBJ2-3|.|TRBV27
TGTGCCAGCAGTTTTATGCGGGGTGGCACAGATACGCAGTATTTT
CASSFMRGGTDTQYF
>TRBD2|TRBJ2-1|once|TRBV7-2
TGTGCCAGCAGCTTAGTTCGGGCTAGCGGGAACAATGAGCAGTTCTTC
CASSLVRASGNNEQFF
>TRBD2|TRBJ2-1|.|TRBV5-1
TGCGCCAGCAGCTTGGGAGCGGGAGTCGCATACAATGAGCAGTTCTTC
CASSLGAGVAYNEQFF
>TRBD2|TRBJ2-7|.|TRBV5-1
TGCGCCAGCAGTCAGGGACTAGCGGAGGTTACCTACGAGCAGTACTTC
CASSQGLAEVTYEQYF
>.|TRBJ2-1|.|TRBV10-2
TGCGCCAGCAGTGAGCCCCGGGACTGGCACTACAATGAGCAGTTCTTC
CASSEPRDWHYNEQFF
>.|TRBJ1-2|.|TRBV7-8
TGTGCCAGCAGCCGCGTGGCAGGTTATGGCTACACCTTC
CASSRVAGYGYTF
>TRBD2|TRBJ2-7|.|TRBV5-6
TGTGCCAGCAGCATCAGGACTAGCGCGACCTACGAGCAGTACTTC
CASSIRTSATYEQYF
>.|TRBJ1-2|few|TRBV12-3/TRBV12-4
TGTGCCAGCAGTTCCCCAGGATATGGCTACACCTTC
CASSSPGYGYTF
>.|TRBJ2-7|.|TRBV28
TGTGCCAGCAGTCCCCAGGGTTACGAGCAGTACTTC
CASSPQGYEQYF
>.|TRBJ2-7|.|TRBV27
TGTGCCAGCAGTTTACGGTTTGGCTACGAGCAGTACTTC
CASSLRFGYEQYF
>.|TRBJ1-1|.|TRBV6-5
TGTGCCAGCAGTTCACAGGGTAGCACTGAAGCTTTCTTT
CASSSQGSTEAFF
>TRBD2|TRBJ2-1|.|TRBV19
TGTGCCAGTAGTATGTCGGCAGGACTAGCGAGGGATGAGCAGTTCTTC
CASSMSAGLARDEQFF
>.|TRBJ1-6|few|TRBV7-9
TGTGCCAGCAGCTTATGGTCGGATAATTCACCCCTCCACTTT
CASSLWSDNSPLHF
>TRBD1|TRBJ1-6|.|TRBV7-9
TGTGCCAGCAGCTTATGGGACAGTAATTCACCCCTCCACTTT
CASSLWDSNSPLHF
>TRBD2|TRBJ2-2|once|TRBV28
TGTGCCAGCAGTCCAAGCGGGAGCGGGACCGGGGAGCTGTTTTTT
CASSPSGSGTGELFF
>.|TRBJ2-7|.|TRBV27
TGTGCCAGCAGTTTGGCGCAGGGTCCCTACGAGCAGTACTTC
CASSLAQGPYEQYF
>TRBD1|TRBJ2-5|.|TRBV28
TGTGCCAGCAGTCCCACAAGACAGGGTCTGGAGACCCAGTACTTC
CASSPTRQGLETQYF
>.|TRBJ1-4|.|TRBV3-1/TRBV3-2
TGTGCCAGCAGGTGGCCCAGGGTCTGGGAAAAACTGTTTTTT
CASRWPRVWEKLFF